A selection of T cell receptor beta chains follows, all from one sample in a study of shared clonotypes between healthy human individuals. Produced via immunoSEQ multiplex PCR; TCRdb's table is partial and in-frame only. The sample includes over 2 million clones, around 95% seen only once; the top ten take 0.13%. The specimen was naive CD4+ T cells sorted from blood. The receptors come from a young man in good health. Both conserved end residues are part of each CDR3. D genes are given only for firm matches. The listing skips clone size in some rows; elsewhere it reads once, few, many or a size class.

d_call: -; j_call: TRBJ2-1; v_call: TRBV5-1; clone_size: -; cdr3_aa: CASSRKKSTGLVYNEQFF; cdr3_nt: TGCGCCAGCAGCAGAAAGAAATCGACAGGCCTCGTTTACAATGAGCAGTTCTTC
d_call: -; j_call: TRBJ2-1; v_call: TRBV9; clone_size: -; cdr3_aa: CASSVSSGSYNEQFF; cdr3_nt: TGTGCCAGCAGCGTAAGTAGCGGCTCCTACAATGAGCAGTTCTTC
d_call: -; j_call: TRBJ2-5; v_call: TRBV2; clone_size: -; cdr3_aa: CASTDRPQETQYF; cdr3_nt: TGTGCCAGCACTGACAGACCCCAAGAGACCCAGTACTTC
d_call: -; j_call: TRBJ1-1; v_call: TRBV2; clone_size: -; cdr3_aa: CASTRGLIDSEAFF; cdr3_nt: TGTGCCTCCACAAGGGGTCTGATAGATTCGGAAGCTTTCTTT
d_call: -; j_call: TRBJ1-6; v_call: TRBV30; clone_size: -; cdr3_aa: CAWTSGGSYNSPLHF; cdr3_nt: TGTGCCTGGACAAGTGGGGGCTCCTATAATTCACCCCTCCACTTT
d_call: -; j_call: TRBJ2-1; v_call: TRBV5-4; clone_size: -; cdr3_aa: CASSPKAGTINNEQFF; cdr3_nt: TGTGCCAGCAGCCCGAAGGCCGGGACGATAAACAATGAGCAGTTCTTC
d_call: -; j_call: TRBJ1-4; v_call: TRBV30; clone_size: -; cdr3_aa: CAWSVLGGAVAEKLFF; cdr3_nt: TGTGCCTGGAGTGTACTTGGGGGCGCGGTGGCTGAAAAACTGTTTTTT
d_call: -; j_call: TRBJ1-1; v_call: TRBV6-1; clone_size: -; cdr3_aa: CASTRTGNTEAFF; cdr3_nt: TGTGCCAGCACGCGAACAGGGAACACTGAAGCTTTCTTT
d_call: -; j_call: TRBJ2-7; v_call: TRBV4-1; clone_size: -; cdr3_aa: CASSQEMSQLYEQYF; cdr3_nt: TGCGCCAGCAGCCAAGAGATGTCCCAACTCTACGAGCAGTACTTC
d_call: TRBD1; j_call: TRBJ2-1; v_call: TRBV7-2; clone_size: -; cdr3_aa: CASSRAQGVGNEQFF; cdr3_nt: TGTGCCAGCAGCCGCGCACAGGGGGTCGGAAATGAGCAGTTCTTC
d_call: -; j_call: TRBJ1-2; v_call: TRBV5-4; clone_size: -; cdr3_aa: CASTRGGGIYGYTF; cdr3_nt: TGTGCCAGCACCCGAGGAGGAGGAATCTATGGCTACACCTTC
d_call: -; j_call: TRBJ2-7; v_call: TRBV7-6; clone_size: -; cdr3_aa: CASSRGPTYEQYF; cdr3_nt: TGTGCCAGCAGCCGGGGACCGACCTACGAGCAGTACTTC
d_call: -; j_call: TRBJ2-7; v_call: TRBV5-6; clone_size: -; cdr3_aa: CASSLDIRIPYEQYF; cdr3_nt: TGTGCCAGCAGCTTAGACATCCGGATTCCCTACGAGCAGTACTTC
d_call: TRBD1; j_call: TRBJ2-7; v_call: TRBV2; clone_size: -; cdr3_aa: CASSPNRGPYEQYF; cdr3_nt: TGTGCCAGCAGTCCCAACAGGGGGCCATACGAGCAGTACTTC
d_call: TRBD2; j_call: TRBJ2-5; v_call: TRBV7-2; clone_size: -; cdr3_aa: CASSSLAGDFQETQYF; cdr3_nt: TGTGCCAGCAGCTCCTTAGCGGGAGATTTTCAAGAGACCCAGTACTTC
d_call: TRBD1; j_call: TRBJ1-5; v_call: TRBV28; clone_size: -; cdr3_aa: CASSLTGYDQPQHF; cdr3_nt: TGTGCCAGCAGTCTGACAGGGTACGATCAGCCCCAGCATTTT
d_call: TRBD1; j_call: TRBJ2-2; v_call: TRBV6-1; clone_size: once; cdr3_aa: CASSRDRGPTGELFF; cdr3_nt: TGTGCCAGCAGTCGGGACAGGGGGCCCACCGGGGAGCTGTTTTTT
d_call: -; j_call: TRBJ2-1; v_call: TRBV30; clone_size: -; cdr3_aa: CAHRQLSSYNEQFF; cdr3_nt: TGTGCCCACCGACAGCTTAGCTCCTACAATGAGCAGTTCTTC
d_call: -; j_call: TRBJ2-1; v_call: TRBV11-2; clone_size: -; cdr3_aa: CASSLAGVHLNEQFF; cdr3_nt: TGTGCCAGCAGCTTAGCCGGAGTCCACCTCAATGAGCAGTTCTTC
d_call: TRBD2; j_call: TRBJ2-1; v_call: TRBV10-2; clone_size: -; cdr3_aa: CASTGTSGSGNEQFF; cdr3_nt: TGCGCCAGCACGGGGACTAGCGGGAGTGGTAATGAGCAGTTCTTC
d_call: -; j_call: TRBJ2-5; v_call: TRBV11-2; clone_size: -; cdr3_aa: CASSLYRGRETQYF; cdr3_nt: TGTGCCAGCAGCTTGTATCGTGGGAGGGAGACCCAGTACTTC
d_call: TRBD2; j_call: TRBJ2-1; v_call: TRBV5-1; clone_size: -; cdr3_aa: CASSLGLAGGLNEQFF; cdr3_nt: TGCGCCAGCAGCTTGGGACTAGCGGGGGGACTCAATGAGCAGTTCTTC
d_call: -; j_call: TRBJ1-1; v_call: TRBV4-1; clone_size: once; cdr3_aa: CASSLGWNTEAFF; cdr3_nt: TGCGCCAGCAGCCTCGGCTGGAACACTGAAGCTTTCTTT
d_call: -; j_call: TRBJ2-7; v_call: TRBV5-1; clone_size: -; cdr3_aa: CASSNTGPYEQYF; cdr3_nt: TGCGCCAGCAGCAATACAGGGCCCTACGAGCAGTACTTC
d_call: -; j_call: TRBJ1-6; v_call: TRBV27; clone_size: -; cdr3_aa: CASRKDLGSSPLHF; cdr3_nt: TGTGCCAGCAGAAAGGACTTGGGGTCTTCACCCCTCCACTTT
d_call: -; j_call: TRBJ2-7; v_call: TRBV5-3; clone_size: -; cdr3_aa: CARSLNGREQYF; cdr3_nt: TGTGCCAGAAGCTTGAATGGAAGGGAGCAGTACTTC
d_call: -; j_call: TRBJ2-7; v_call: TRBV6-1; clone_size: -; cdr3_aa: CASSLGTLLRNEQYF; cdr3_nt: TGTGCCAGCAGTCTGGGGACGCTACTAAGGAACGAGCAGTACTTC
d_call: -; j_call: TRBJ2-5; v_call: TRBV2; clone_size: -; cdr3_aa: CASSEVGRQTQYF; cdr3_nt: TGTGCCAGCAGTGAAGTGGGGAGACAGACCCAGTACTTC
d_call: TRBD1; j_call: TRBJ2-3; v_call: TRBV10-3; clone_size: -; cdr3_aa: CANGQGGTDTQYF; cdr3_nt: TGTGCCAACGGACAGGGGGGGACAGATACGCAGTATTTT
d_call: TRBD1; j_call: TRBJ2-4; v_call: TRBV19; clone_size: -; cdr3_aa: CASSITGTGVGLAKNIQYF; cdr3_nt: TGTGCCAGTAGTATAACCGGGACAGGGGTCGGATTAGCCAAAAACATTCAGTACTTC
d_call: -; j_call: TRBJ1-2; v_call: TRBV6-1; clone_size: -; cdr3_aa: CASSVAVGLSWGYTF; cdr3_nt: TGTGCCAGCAGTGTAGCCGTGGGCCTCTCTTGGGGCTACACCTTC
d_call: TRBD1; j_call: TRBJ1-4; v_call: TRBV4-2; clone_size: -; cdr3_aa: CASSQPSGTVNEKLFF; cdr3_nt: TGTGCCAGCAGCCAACCTTCCGGGACAGTTAATGAAAAACTGTTTTTT
d_call: -; j_call: TRBJ2-7; v_call: TRBV5-4; clone_size: -; cdr3_aa: CASSSLQGSYEQYF; cdr3_nt: TGTGCCAGCAGCTCCCTGCAGGGGTCCTACGAGCAGTACTTC
d_call: -; j_call: TRBJ1-6; v_call: TRBV5-6; clone_size: -; cdr3_aa: CASSPIDRYNSPLHF; cdr3_nt: TGTGCCAGCAGCCCCATCGACAGGTATAATTCACCCCTCCACTTT
d_call: TRBD1; j_call: TRBJ1-2; v_call: TRBV5-1; clone_size: once; cdr3_aa: CASSLTGDNYGYTF; cdr3_nt: TGCGCCAGCAGCTTGACAGGGGACAACTATGGCTACACCTTC
d_call: TRBD2; j_call: TRBJ2-7; v_call: TRBV11-2; clone_size: -; cdr3_aa: CASRRLAGARYEQYF; cdr3_nt: TGTGCCAGCAGGAGACTAGCGGGGGCTAGATACGAGCAGTACTTC
d_call: TRBD2; j_call: TRBJ2-5; v_call: TRBV18; clone_size: -; cdr3_aa: CASSPPTAGGGETQYF; cdr3_nt: TGTGCCAGCTCACCACCAACAGCGGGAGGTGGCGAGACCCAGTACTTC
d_call: -; j_call: TRBJ2-7; v_call: TRBV5-6; clone_size: -; cdr3_aa: CASSLIGRGYEQYF; cdr3_nt: TGTGCCAGCAGCTTGATTGGTCGGGGCTACGAGCAGTACTTC
d_call: -; j_call: TRBJ2-3; v_call: TRBV4-3; clone_size: -; cdr3_aa: CASSQEIGFSQYF; cdr3_nt: TGCGCCAGCAGCCAAGAAATAGGTTTCTCGCAGTATTTT
d_call: -; j_call: TRBJ2-2; v_call: TRBV10-3; clone_size: -; cdr3_aa: CAINDLGQRGGELFF; cdr3_nt: TGTGCCATCAACGACCTAGGGCAAAGAGGCGGGGAGCTGTTTTTT
d_call: TRBD1; j_call: TRBJ1-1; v_call: TRBV11-2; clone_size: -; cdr3_aa: CASTRTGPNTEAFF; cdr3_nt: TGTGCCAGCACCCGGACAGGGCCGAACACTGAAGCTTTCTTT
d_call: TRBD1; j_call: TRBJ2-7; v_call: TRBV4-1; clone_size: once; cdr3_aa: CASSQDAGGSGSYEQYF; cdr3_nt: TGCGCCAGCAGCCAAGACGCAGGGGGCTCCGGATCCTACGAGCAGTACTTC